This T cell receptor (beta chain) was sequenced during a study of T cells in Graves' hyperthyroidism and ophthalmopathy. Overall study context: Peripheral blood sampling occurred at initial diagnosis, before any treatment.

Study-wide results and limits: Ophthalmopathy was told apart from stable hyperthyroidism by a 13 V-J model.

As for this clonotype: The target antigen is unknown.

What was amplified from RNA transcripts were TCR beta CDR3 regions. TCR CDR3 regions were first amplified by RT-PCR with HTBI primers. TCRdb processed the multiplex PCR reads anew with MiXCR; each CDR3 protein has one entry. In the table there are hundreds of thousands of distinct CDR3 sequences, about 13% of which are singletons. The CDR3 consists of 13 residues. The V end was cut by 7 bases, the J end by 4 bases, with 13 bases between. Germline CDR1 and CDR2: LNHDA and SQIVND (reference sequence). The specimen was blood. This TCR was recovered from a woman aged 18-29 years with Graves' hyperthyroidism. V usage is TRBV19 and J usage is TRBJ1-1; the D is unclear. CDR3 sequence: CASIPTRGTEAFF. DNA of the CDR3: TGTGCCAGTATACCCACCCGGGGCACTGAAGCTTTCTTT.